The 21 T cell receptor beta chains below all came from one sample that was sequenced in a study of shared clonotypes between healthy human individuals. The data were produced by immunoSEQ multiplex PCR, yet TCRdb's version contains in-frame clones alone and is incomplete. Of roughly 1.4 million clones detected, approximately 98.5% appear once; the ten largest clones hold about 0.4%. The sample was naive CD4+ T cells sorted from blood. The subset was: CD45RA+ positively selected. These receptor sequences come from a man younger than 45 in good health.

V gene TRBV5-1 combines with J gene TRBJ1-4, with 7 bases aligning to TRBD1. V lost 5 bases and J lost 0; bases outside the gene matches: 10. The CDR3 has 17 amino acids. Looked up from germline, CDR1 is SGHRS and CDR2 is YFSETQ. The CDR3, as DNA: TGCGCCAGCAGGCATTTAGGACAGGTTGCAACTAATGAAAAACTGTTTTTT. Translation: CASRHLGQVATNEKLFF.

The chain uses TRBV6-5 and TRBJ1-4; D remains unclear. In germline, CDR1 is MNHEY, CDR2 SVGAGI. The CDR3 consists of 16 residues. Trimming cost V 0 bases and J 6 bases, with 14 bases left between them. CDR3 sequence: CASSYSSAQEDEKLFF. The CDR3 DNA follows: TGTGCCAGCAGTTACTCTTCGGCTCAGGAGGATGAAAAACTGTTTTTT.

The V call is TRBV5-1, the J call TRBJ2-1, with 12 bases aligning to TRBD2. V was clipped by 3 bases and J by 3 bases; unmatched bases: 7. This CDR3 has 17 residues. Germline assignment: CDR1 SGHRS and CDR2 YFSETQ. The CDR3 is CASSSSPSGRDYNEQFF. DNA for the CDR3: TGCGCCAGCAGCTCATCTCCTAGCGGGAGGGACTACAATGAGCAGTTCTTC.

V usage is TRBV27 and J usage is TRBJ2-1, with D possibly being TRBD1 (6 bases). V dropped 6 bases and J dropped 9 bases, with 15 bases sitting between them. The germline gives CDR1 MNHEY, CDR2 SMNVEV (reference sequence). The CDR3 sequence is 13 residues long. The CDR3 spells CASSFTPQGEQFF. The CDR3 nucleotides read TGTGCCAGCAGCTTTACCCCACAGGGTGAGCAGTTCTTC.

The V gene is TRBV19, the J gene TRBJ2-6, with D possibly called TRBD1 or TRBD2 (5 bases each). V was trimmed by 5 bases and J by 0 bases, leaving 14 bases between them. This CDR3 is built from 17 residues. Germline lookup yields CDR1 LNHDA and CDR2 SQIVND (reference sequence). The CDR3 DNA is TGTGCCAGTAGTCCGCTCCGGGGCTTCTCTGGGGCCAACGTCCTGACTTTC. Protein product: CASSPLRGFSGANVLTF.

The CDR3 DNA is TGCGCCAGCAGGTTATCAGGGAGGGACGAGCAGTACTTC. The encoded protein is CASRLSGRDEQYF. This chain uses TRBV5-1 with TRBJ2-7, with 7 bases aligning to TRBD2. The V gene end was trimmed by 5 bases and the J gene end by 5 bases; junction bases not matched to a gene: 7. Germline V gene data show CDR1 as SGHRS and CDR2 as YFSETQ. This CDR3 is 13 amino acids long.

This rearrangement joins TRBV5-1 to TRBJ1-2; 9 nucleotides align to TRBD1. V was pared by 4 bases and J by 6 bases, with 10 bases of the junction left unmatched. The CDR3 sequence is 15 residues long. Germline V gives CDR1 SGHRS, CDR2 YFSETQ. For the CDR3, the DNA is TGCGCCAGCAGCAAAGAGGGACAGGGTTATCATGGCTACACCTTC. It is translated as CASSKEGQGYHGYTF. Full variable domain (outside the CDR3, taken from reference TRBV5-1 and TRBJ1-2): KAGVTQTPRYLIKTRGQQVTLSCSPISGHRSVSWYQQTPGQGLQFLFEYFSETQRNKGNFPGRFSGRQFSNSRSEMNVSTLELGDSALYLCASSKEGQGYHGYTFGSGTRLTVV.

The chain employs TRBV5-1 and TRBJ2-7; maybe TRBD2 (5 bases). The length of the CDR3 is 15 residues. From germline, CDR1 is SGHRS and CDR2 YFSETQ. Trimming cost V 0 bases and J 3 bases, with 13 bases left between them. The CDR3 is CASSLALGSIYEQYF. The CDR3 nucleotides read TGCGCCAGCAGCTTGGCCTTGGGGAGTATCTACGAGCAGTACTTC.

V usage is TRBV29-1 and J usage is TRBJ2-5; 9 bases agree with TRBD2. The CDR3 contains 12 residues. Germline CDR1 reads SQVTM; CDR2 reads ANQGSEA. The V segment lost 6 bases and the J segment 7 bases; nucleotides outside the gene matches: 6. DNA for the CDR3: TGCAGCGTAGTAGCGGGAGAGCGGACCCAGTACTTC. Its protein is CSVVAGERTQYF.

This clone was observed a single time. V gene TRBV5-1 combines with J gene TRBJ2-3, with 12 bases that match TRBD2. The CDR3 is 17 residues long. Trimming cost V 4 bases and J 0 bases; bases outside gene matches: 6. Per germline, CDR1 SGHRS and CDR2 YFSETQ. CDR3 coding DNA: TGCGCCAGCAGCGGCGGGACTAGCGGGCTCAGCACAGATACGCAGTATTTT. This encodes CASSGGTSGLSTDTQYF.

V is TRBV27 and J is TRBJ1-5; 8 bases fit TRBD1. CDR3 length: 16 amino acids. Germline V gene data show CDR1 as MNHEY and CDR2 as SMNVEV (reference sequence). The J segment lost 4 bases and the V segment lost 5 bases, leaving 10 bases of the junction unmatched. The CDR3 nucleotides read TGTGCCAGCAGTAAAACCTGGGACAGGAATAATCAGCCCCAGCATTTT. Translating it yields CASSKTWDRNNQPQHF.

The chain has TRBV20-1 and TRBJ1-3; the D is unclear. Germline CDR1 is DFQATT and CDR2 is SNEGSKA (reference sequence). Trimming shortened V by 4 bases and J by 4 bases, and 5 bases separated the two germline ends. CDR3 length equals 11 residues. In DNA, the CDR3 is TGCAGTGCTACGCCAGGAAACACCATATATTTT. This gives the protein CSATPGNTIYF.

This clone was recorded only once. At the DNA level, this CDR3 is encoded by other sequences in the same sample as well. The genes are TRBV18 and TRBJ2-3; no clear D. V was pared by 3 bases and J by 1 base, with 14 bases between. Germline V lookup: CDR1 KGHSH, CDR2 LQKENI. The CDR3 sequence is 16 residues long. The CDR3 reads CASSPLSGSGTDTQYF. As DNA, the CDR3 is TGTGCCAGCTCACCTCTCTCGGGTTCGGGCACAGATACGCAGTATTTT.

This clone is a singleton in its sample. The chain is built from TRBV2 and TRBJ2-6; D might be TRBD2 (6 bases). CDR3 length equals 16 residues. From germline, CDR1 is SNHLY and CDR2 FYNNEI. V was clipped by 7 bases and J by 4 bases, with 17 bases between them. CDR3 protein: CASIYQGGPGANVLTF. As DNA, the CDR3 is TGTGCCAGCATATATCAAGGAGGGCCCGGGGCCAACGTCCTGACTTTC.

The chain has TRBV25-1 and TRBJ2-5, with D possibly being TRBD1 (5 bases). The germline V and J ends were trimmed by 1 base and 5 bases, with 8 bases remaining between them. The CDR3 is 13 residues long. Germline loops: CDR1 MGHDK, CDR2 SYGVNS. CDR3 in amino acids: CASSEWGAETQYF. DNA for the CDR3: TGTGCCAGCAGTGAATGGGGCGCGGAGACCCAGTACTTC.

The chain has TRBV7-9 and TRBJ1-1, with D uncertain. Trimming took 5 bases from V and 8 from J, leaving 15 bases between them. The CDR3 totals 13 residues. The germline V gene encodes CDR1 SEHNR and CDR2 FQNEAQ (reference sequence). CDR3 bases: TGTGCCAGCAGCATCTTGCGTCTTTCGGAAGCTTTCTTT. This translates into CASSILRLSEAFF.

The CDR3 protein is CASSQQDTGELFF. The CDR3 DNA reads TGCGCCAGCAGCCAACAGGACACCGGGGAGCTGTTTTTT. The gene calls are TRBV5-1 and TRBJ2-2, with TRBD1 as a possible D gene (5 bases). V lost 4 bases and J 3 bases, leaving 7 bases between the germline ends. This CDR3 contains 13 residues. The germline CDR1 and CDR2 sequences are SGHRS and YFSETQ.

This chain joins TRBV28 and TRBJ2-7; 10 bases line up with TRBD2. The CDR3 is 14 residues long. V lost 4 bases, J lost 3 bases, and 3 bases stayed unmatched. Germline values: CDR1 MDHEN, CDR2 SYDVKM. This CDR3 is CASSWTSGIYEQYF. The DNA for the CDR3 is TGTGCCAGCAGTTGGACTAGCGGAATCTACGAGCAGTACTTC.

This CDR3 reads CASSLAQAYGYTF. The DNA for the CDR3 is TGTGCCAGCAGCTTAGCACAGGCCTATGGCTACACCTTC. This rearrangement joins TRBV11-2 to TRBJ1-2, with D possibly being TRBD1 (5 bases). The CDR3 has 13 residues. Germline CDR1 SGHAT, CDR2 FQNNGV. The germline V and J ends were trimmed by 1 base and 4 bases, with 7 bases remaining between them. The full variable domain, completed using reference TRBV11-2 and TRBJ1-2, is EAGVAQSPRYKIIEKRQSVAFWCNPISGHATLYWYQQILGQGPKLLIQFQNNGVVDDSQLPKDRFSAERLKGVDSTLKIQPAKLEDSAVYLCASSLAQAYGYTFGSGTRLTVV.

This clone was counted once. The chain combines TRBV5-4 with TRBJ2-3; D is unclear. Germline V gives CDR1 SGHNT, CDR2 YYREEE (reference sequence). CDR3 length: 15 amino acids. V was cut by 0 bases and J by 4 bases, with 12 bases left in between. Here the CDR3 reads CASSLDFYEADTQYF. CDR3 nucleotides: TGTGCCAGCAGCTTGGACTTTTATGAGGCAGATACGCAGTATTTT.

This clone was observed once. The same CDR3 can be traced to other DNA sequences in this sample. V is TRBV6-1 and J is TRBJ1-1; no clear D gene. CDR3 length: 11 residues. The germline V and J ends were trimmed by 5 bases and 5 bases, with 6 bases remaining between them. Germline V lookup: CDR1 MNHNS, CDR2 SASEGT. The CDR3 loop is CASSRGTEAFF. The CDR3 DNA reads as TGTGCCAGCAGTCGGGGTACTGAAGCTTTCTTT.